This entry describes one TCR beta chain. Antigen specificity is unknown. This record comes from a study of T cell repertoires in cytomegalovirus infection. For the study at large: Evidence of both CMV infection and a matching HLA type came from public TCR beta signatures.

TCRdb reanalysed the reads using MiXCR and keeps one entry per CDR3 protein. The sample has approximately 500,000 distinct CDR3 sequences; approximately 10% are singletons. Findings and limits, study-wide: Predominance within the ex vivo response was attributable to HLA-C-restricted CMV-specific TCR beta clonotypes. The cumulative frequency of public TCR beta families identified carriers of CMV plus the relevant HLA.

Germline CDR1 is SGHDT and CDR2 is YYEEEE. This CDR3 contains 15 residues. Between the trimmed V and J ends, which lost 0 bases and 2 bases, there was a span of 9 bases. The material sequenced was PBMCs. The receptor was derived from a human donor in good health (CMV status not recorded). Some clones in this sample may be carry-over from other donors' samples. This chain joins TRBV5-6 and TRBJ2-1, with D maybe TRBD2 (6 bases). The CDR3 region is CASSLGSGAYNEQFF. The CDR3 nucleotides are TGTGCCAGCAGCTTGGGTAGCGGAGCCTACAATGAGCAGTTCTTC.